The clone carrying this T cell receptor (beta chain) was counted a few times. The antigen remains undetermined. The trim removed 0 bases at V and 3 bases at J, leaving 8 bases unmatched. This CDR3 contains 17 residues. CDR1 is LGHNA and CDR2 is YSLEER in the germline V gene. This entry is derived from a study of CD8+ T cells in alopecia areata. Study information: Treatment of the treated patients consisted of oral tofacitinib, 5 to 10 mg twice daily.

Stated treatment: oral pan-JAK inhibitor, 5-10 mg twice daily. Broader study findings: Numerous clones, expanded in lesions, remained in scalp and blood during tofacitinib.

Sequencing templates came from extracted RNA that was reverse transcribed into cDNA. Sequenced by immunoSEQ multiplex PCR; TCRdb stores in-frame clones only, minus some. Of 200,000 to 250,000 clones detected, about 58% appear once; the ten largest clones hold 1.5% to 2%. This clonotype originated in a human donor with alopecia areata. The rearrangement uses TRBV4-3 and TRBJ2-1; 7 bases are a match to TRBD1. This specimen consisted of CD4+ T cells sorted from blood, obtained at week 4, from a patient treated with tofacitinib. In nucleotides, the CDR3 is TGCGCCAGCAGCCAAGATGCAAGGGGGCAACGCTACAATGAGCAGTTCTTC. Translated, it gives CASSQDARGQRYNEQFF.